The rows below give T cell receptor beta chains drawn from one sample of a study of CD8+ T cells in alopecia areata. Clones were read by immunoSEQ multiplex PCR, and TCRdb kept only the in-frame ones, dropping some. The sample includes under 150,000 clones, roughly 50% seen only once; the top ten take roughly 10%. The sample comprised NKG2D-low CD8+ T cells sorted from blood. The receptors were sampled from a human donor with alopecia areata. Each CDR3 is given with its conserved first and last residue. D genes are given only for firm matches. The listing skips clone size in some rows; elsewhere it reads once, few, many or a size class.

NA | NA | TRBJ2-7 | TRBV19 | CASSFLPGYEQYF | TGTGCCAGTAGTTTTCTACCGGGCTACGAGCAGTACTTC
NA | TRBD1 | TRBJ2-3 | TRBV5-1 | CASSLTGGITDTQYF | TGCGCCAGCAGCTTAACAGGGGGAATCACAGATACGCAGTATTTT
few | NA | TRBJ2-7 | TRBV5-1 | CASSLGDEQYF | TGCGCCAGCAGCTTGGGGGACGAGCAGTACTTC
NA | NA | TRBJ2-7 | TRBV29-1 | CSVEGTASSYEQYF | TGCAGCGTTGAAGGGACTGCTAGCTCCTACGAGCAGTACTTC
NA | NA | TRBJ2-6 | TRBV29-1 | CSVEERTASGANVLTF | TGCAGCGTTGAAGAAAGAACAGCCTCTGGGGCCAACGTCCTGACTTTC
NA | NA | TRBJ2-3 | TRBV27 | CASSLSATDTQYF | TGTGCCAGCAGTTTAAGTGCGACAGATACGCAGTATTTT
NA | TRBD2 | TRBJ2-5 | TRBV29-1 | CSVELAGHQETQYF | TGCAGCGTTGAACTAGCGGGGCACCAAGAGACCCAGTACTTC
NA | TRBD2 | TRBJ2-2 | TRBV29-1 | CSVERTGLAGENTGELFF | TGCAGCGTTGAAAGGACCGGACTAGCGGGAGAGAACACCGGGGAGCTGTTTTTT
NA | NA | TRBJ2-2 | TRBV27 | CAGSRRRGELFF | TGTGCCGGCAGTCGTCGGCGCGGGGAGCTGTTTTTT
NA | NA | TRBJ2-5 | TRBV23-1 | CASSQQETQYF | TGCGCCAGCAGTCAACAGGAGACCCAGTACTTC
NA | NA | TRBJ2-5 | TRBV29-1 | CSVDAVQETQYF | TGCAGCGTTGATGCAGTCCAAGAGACCCAGTACTTC
once | NA | TRBJ1-2 | TRBV4-1 | CASSQVPAGYYGYTF | TGCGCCAGCAGCCAAGTACCGGCCGGATACTATGGCTACACCTTC
few | TRBD1 | TRBJ1-1 | TRBV29-1 | CSVEGTGGETEAFF | TGCAGCGTTGAAGGGACAGGGGGCGAGACTGAAGCTTTCTTT
NA | NA | TRBJ2-7 | TRBV6-5 | CASSYRPAYEQYF | TGTGCCAGCAGTTACAGGCCGGCCTACGAGCAGTACTTC
NA | NA | TRBJ1-1 | TRBV9 | CASSVMSGTEAFF | TGTGCCAGCAGCGTAATGAGTGGGACTGAAGCTTTCTTT
NA | NA | TRBJ2-2 | TRBV9 | CASSGRTDGAGELFF | TGTGCCAGCAGCGGAAGGACAGACGGGGCCGGGGAGCTGTTTTTT
few | NA | TRBJ1-2 | TRBV9 | CASSGSYGYTF | TGTGCCAGCAGCGGCAGCTATGGCTACACCTTC
few | NA | TRBJ1-1 | TRBV28 | CASRITHGAFF | TGTGCCAGCCGCATAACACACGGAGCTTTCTTT
NA | NA | TRBJ2-1 | TRBV2 | CASNGVEQFF | TGTGCCAGCAACGGCGTGGAGCAGTTCTTC
few | NA | TRBJ1-2 | TRBV29-1 | CSVWWRDRGYTF | TGCAGCGTTTGGTGGAGGGATCGGGGCTACACCTTC
NA | NA | TRBJ2-2 | TRBV27 | CASSLFGGELFF | TGTGCCAGCAGTTTATTTGGCGGGGAGCTGTTTTTT
few | NA | TRBJ2-2 | TRBV19 | CARIQGAGELFF | TGTGCCAGGATACAGGGAGCCGGGGAGCTGTTTTTT
NA | TRBD1 | TRBJ2-7 | TRBV29-1 | CSVDFGQGSYEQYF | TGCAGCGTTGATTTTGGACAGGGCTCCTACGAGCAGTACTTC
few | NA | TRBJ2-7 | TRBV5-4 | CASSQGVYEQYF | TGTGCCAGCAGTCAAGGAGTTTACGAGCAGTACTTC
few | NA | TRBJ2-7 | TRBV11-2 | CASSFQGYEQYF | TGTGCCAGCAGTTTCCAGGGCTACGAGCAGTACTTC
NA | TRBD1 | TRBJ2-7 | TRBV29-1 | CSALGQDAYEQYF | TGCAGCGCCCTCGGACAGGACGCCTACGAGCAGTACTTC
NA | NA | TRBJ2-4 | TRBV5-1 | CASTDGNIQYF | TGCGCCAGCACGGACGGGAACATTCAGTACTTC
NA | NA | TRBJ2-7 | TRBV29-1 | CSGQTVAYEQYF | TGCAGCGGGCAGACCGTTGCCTACGAGCAGTACTTC
NA | NA | TRBJ2-2 | TRBV6-4 | CASSAGTTGELFF | TGTGCCAGCAGTGCCGGGACAACCGGGGAGCTGTTTTTT
NA | NA | TRBJ1-1 | TRBV7-9 | CASSGDSTEAFF | TGTGCCAGCAGCGGGGATTCCACTGAAGCTTTCTTT
few | NA | TRBJ1-1 | TRBV28 | CASSLGRRVAFF | TGTGCCAGCAGTTTAGGCCGTCGGGTAGCTTTCTTT
NA | NA | TRBJ2-7 | TRBV11-2 | CASSAEDPEQYF | TGTGCCAGCAGCGCGGAGGATCCCGAGCAGTACTTC
NA | TRBD1 | TRBJ1-2 | TRBV29-1 | CSVRGQDPGYTF | TGCAGCGTTCGAGGACAGGACCCTGGCTACACCTTC
few | TRBD1 | TRBJ2-7 | TRBV11-2 | CASGVTGDASYEQYF | TGTGCCAGCGGAGTGACAGGGGATGCCTCCTACGAGCAGTACTTC
NA | NA | TRBJ1-5 | TRBV4-1 | CASSQADGASNQPQHF | TGCGCCAGCAGCCAAGCTGATGGGGCCAGCAATCAGCCCCAGCATTTT
NA | NA | TRBJ1-2 | TRBV29-1 | CSVDMANNYGYTF | TGCAGCGTTGATATGGCAAATAACTATGGCTACACCTTC
NA | NA | TRBJ2-7 | TRBV29-1 | CSVEATGGAGVSEQYF | TGCAGCGTTGAAGCAACGGGCGGGGCCGGAGTTAGTGAGCAGTACTTC
few | NA | TRBJ1-1 | TRBV7-9 | CASSDAQGLNTEAFF | TGTGCCAGCAGCGACGCACAGGGCTTGAACACTGAAGCTTTCTTT
NA | TRBD2 | TRBJ2-1 | TRBV29-1 | CSVVSVLAGAGIVVDEQFF | TGCAGCGTTGTGAGTGTTCTAGCGGGAGCTGGAATCGTTGTGGATGAGCAGTTCTTC
few | NA | TRBJ2-1 | TRBV7-9 | CASSLSGGGSYNEQFF | TGTGCCAGCAGCTTAAGTGGAGGCGGCTCCTACAATGAGCAGTTCTTC
NA | NA | TRBJ1-1 | TRBV29-1 | CSPDPELNTEAFF | TGCAGCCCTGACCCAGAGTTGAACACTGAAGCTTTCTTT
NA | TRBD2 | TRBJ2-7 | TRBV7-2 | CASSSQVLAGGSSYEQYF | TGTGCCAGCAGCTCTCAAGTACTAGCGGGGGGGAGCTCCTACGAGCAGTACTTC
NA | TRBD1 | TRBJ2-5 | TRBV29-1 | CSAEGQQETQYF | TGCAGCGCTGAGGGACAGCAAGAGACCCAGTACTTC
NA | NA | TRBJ2-1 | TRBV29-1 | CSVGMMGSYNEQFF | TGCAGCGTTGGTATGATGGGCTCCTACAATGAGCAGTTCTTC
few | NA | TRBJ1-1 | TRBV27 | CASSSGELNTEAFF | TGTGCCAGCAGTTCGGGGGAGTTGAACACTGAAGCTTTCTTT
NA | NA | TRBJ2-2 | TRBV7-9 | CASSFLGGIGTGELFF | TGTGCCAGCAGCTTTTTGGGGGGCATCGGCACCGGGGAGCTGTTTTTT
NA | NA | TRBJ2-2 | TRBV4-3 | CASSQFAVTGELFF | TGCGCCAGCAGCCAATTTGCGGTCACCGGGGAGCTGTTTTTT
NA | NA | TRBJ1-1 | TRBV5-1 | CASSFETGEDEAFF | TGCGCCAGCAGCTTTGAGACAGGCGAAGATGAAGCTTTCTTT
NA | TRBD1 | TRBJ2-7 | TRBV30 | CAWSMVPQGDEPPYEQYF | TGTGCCTGGAGCATGGTCCCCCAGGGGGACGAACCCCCTTACGAGCAGTACTTC
few | NA | TRBJ2-1 | TRBV29-1 | CSVEDHPTTHEQFF | TGCAGCGTTGAAGACCACCCTACTACTCATGAGCAGTTCTTC
NA | NA | TRBJ2-5 | TRBV29-1 | CSGVGGTDAPETQYF | TGCAGCGGGGTGGGAGGCACCGACGCTCCAGAGACCCAGTACTTC
NA | NA | TRBJ2-3 | TRBV29-1 | CSVEEGGSTDTQYF | TGCAGCGTTGAAGAAGGGGGAAGCACAGATACGCAGTATTTT
few | NA | TRBJ2-1 | TRBV7-8 | CASSLAGGEQFF | TGTGCCAGCAGCTTAGCGGGGGGTGAGCAGTTCTTC